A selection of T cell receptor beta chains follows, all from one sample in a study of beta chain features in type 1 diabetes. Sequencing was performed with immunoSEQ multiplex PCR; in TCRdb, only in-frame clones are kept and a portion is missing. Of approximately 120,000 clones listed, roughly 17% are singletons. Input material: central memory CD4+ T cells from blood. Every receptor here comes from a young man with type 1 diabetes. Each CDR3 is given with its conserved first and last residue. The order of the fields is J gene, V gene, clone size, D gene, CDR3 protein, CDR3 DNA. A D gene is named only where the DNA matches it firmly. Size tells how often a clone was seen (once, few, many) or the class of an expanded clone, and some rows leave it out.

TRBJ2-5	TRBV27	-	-	CASSPLGPTEGTQYF	TGTGCCAGCAGCCCCCTAGGCCCCACGGAGGGGACCCAGTACTTC
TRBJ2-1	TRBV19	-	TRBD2	CASSSTAGVSNEQFF	TGTGCCAGTAGTAGTACGGCGGGAGTGAGCAATGAGCAGTTCTTC
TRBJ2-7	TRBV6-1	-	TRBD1	CASSEGRGLAYEQYF	TGTGCCAGCAGTGAGGGCAGGGGGCTTGCCTACGAGCAGTACTTC
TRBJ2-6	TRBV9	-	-	CASSGQGGRRSGANVLTF	TGTGCCAGCAGCGGCCAGGGGGGCAGACGCTCTGGGGCCAACGTCCTGACTTTC
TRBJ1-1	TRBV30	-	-	CAFPTFVNTEAFF	TGTGCCTTCCCAACGTTCGTGAACACTGAAGCTTTCTTT
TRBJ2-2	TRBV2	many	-	CASRGGSKDGELFF	TGTGCCAGCAGAGGAGGGAGTAAGGACGGGGAGCTGTTTTTT
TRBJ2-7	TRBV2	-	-	CASKSVAGMNEQYF	TGTGCCAGCAAGTCGGTGGCAGGAATGAACGAGCAGTACTTC
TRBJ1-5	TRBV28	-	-	CASRRSQTEKPQHF	TGTGCCAGCAGACGATCTCAGACGGAGAAGCCCCAGCATTTT
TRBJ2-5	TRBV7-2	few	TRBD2	CASSLAGLAGVETQYF	TGTGCCAGCAGCTTAGCAGGACTAGCGGGAGTAGAGACCCAGTACTTC
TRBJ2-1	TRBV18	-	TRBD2	CASSYASGRANEQFF	TGTGCCAGCTCATACGCTAGCGGGAGGGCAAATGAGCAGTTCTTC
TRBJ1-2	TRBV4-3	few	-	CASSQRVTVHNGYTF	TGCGCCAGCAGCCAACGGGTGACAGTTCATAATGGCTACACCTTC
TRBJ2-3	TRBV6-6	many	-	CASTRRGPRTDTQYF	TGTGCCAGCACCCGTAGAGGGCCCCGCACAGATACGCAGTATTTT
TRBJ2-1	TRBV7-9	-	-	CASSLTLVHNEQFF	TGTGCCAGCAGCTTGACACTAGTTCACAATGAGCAGTTCTTC
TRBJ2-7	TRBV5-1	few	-	CASSSPGLDYEQYF	TGCGCCAGCAGCTCTCCGGGACTCGACTACGAGCAGTACTTC
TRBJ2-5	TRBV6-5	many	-	CASRSLLRERETQYF	TGTGCCAGCAGGAGTTTACTTCGGGAGAGGGAGACCCAGTACTTC
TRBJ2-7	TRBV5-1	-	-	CASSLPGDEQYF	TGCGCCAGCAGCTTGCCAGGGGACGAGCAGTACTTC
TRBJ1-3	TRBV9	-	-	CASSVLQSNTIYF	TGTGCCAGCAGCGTATTACAGAGCAACACCATATATTTT
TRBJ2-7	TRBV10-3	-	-	CAISALPDRDEQYF	TGTGCCATCAGTGCGCTACCGGACCGGGACGAGCAGTACTTC
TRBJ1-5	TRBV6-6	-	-	CASSLDRSQPQHF	TGTGCCAGCAGCCTTGACAGGTCTCAGCCCCAGCATTTT
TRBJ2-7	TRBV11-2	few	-	CASSLGVYEQYF	TGTGCCAGCAGCTTAGGCGTCTACGAGCAGTACTTC
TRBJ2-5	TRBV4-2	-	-	CASSLAPRSQETQYF	TGTGCCAGCAGCTTAGCGCCAAGGAGCCAAGAGACCCAGTACTTC
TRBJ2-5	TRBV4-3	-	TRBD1	CASSQYPGQGMTQYF	TGCGCCAGCAGCCAGTATCCGGGACAGGGCATGACCCAGTACTTC
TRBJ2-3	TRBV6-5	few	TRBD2	CASKVASGTDTQYF	TGTGCCAGCAAGGTGGCTAGCGGGACAGATACGCAGTATTTT
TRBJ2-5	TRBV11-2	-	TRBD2	CASSTGTSGGQETQYF	TGTGCCAGCAGCACAGGGACTAGCGGGGGACAAGAGACCCAGTACTTC
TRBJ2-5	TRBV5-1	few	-	CASSWDQETQYF	TGCGCCAGCAGCTGGGACCAAGAGACCCAGTACTTC
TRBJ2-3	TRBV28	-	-	CASSWAPGSTDTQYF	TGTGCCAGCAGTTGGGCCCCAGGGAGCACAGATACGCAGTATTTT
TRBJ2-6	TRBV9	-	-	CASSVGGDGVLTF	TGTGCCAGCAGCGTAGGAGGGGACGGCGTCCTGACTTTC
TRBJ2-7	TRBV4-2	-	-	CASSREGTGSSYEQYF	TGTGCCAGCAGCCGGGAAGGGACGGGGAGCTCCTACGAGCAGTACTTC
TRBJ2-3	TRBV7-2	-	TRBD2	CASSLGAGTQYF	TGTGCCAGCAGCTTAGGAGCGGGGACGCAGTATTTT
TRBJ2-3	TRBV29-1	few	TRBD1	CSVDSDRTSTDTQYF	TGCAGCGTTGACTCGGACAGGACTAGCACAGATACGCAGTATTTT
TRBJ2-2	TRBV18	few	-	CASSPRQSNTGELFF	TGTGCCAGCTCACCGAGACAGAGCAACACCGGGGAGCTGTTTTTT
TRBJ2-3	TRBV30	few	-	CAWSVGDTQYF	TGTGCCTGGAGTGTAGGGGATACGCAGTATTTT